The 6 T cell receptor beta chains given below trace back to one sample, sequenced in a study of CD8 T cells in Susac syndrome. Random hexamers primed reverse transcription of roughly 0.45 to 1 ug RNA. TCRdb redid the calling of the immunoSEQ multiplex PCR reads with MiXCR, one entry per CDR3 protein. The sample consists of approximately 110,000 distinct CDR3 sequences, approximately 95% of them appearing once. The sample comprised CD8+ T cells from PBMCs. The origin of the receptors is a human donor with multiple sclerosis.

This chain links TRBV4-1 with TRBJ2-7, with TRBD2 identical over 11 bases. After removal of 1 base from V and 4 bases from J, the junction contained 6 bases not matched to a gene. The germline V gene encodes CDR1 MGHRA and CDR2 YSYEKL. CDR3 size: 16 residues. In DNA form, the CDR3 reads TGCGCCAGCAGCCAAGTTCTAGCGGGAGGATGGTACGAGCAGTACGTC. This sequence encodes CASSQVLAGGWYEQYV.

The chain recombines TRBV7-9 with TRBJ1-2, with 8 bases aligning to TRBD1. Germline CDR1 is SEHNR and CDR2 is FQNEAQ (reference sequence). The CDR3 is 14 amino acids. The V segment lost 4 bases and the J segment 7 bases; nucleotides outside the gene matches: 8. The CDR3 DNA reads as TGTGCCAGCAGCTCAGGGGGCGAGGGGATTGGCTACACCTTC. Residues: CASSSGGEGIGYTF.

The gene calls are TRBV6-2 or TRBV6-3 and TRBJ2-7; TRBD2 is a possible D gene (7 bases). V gave up 6 bases and J gave up 5 bases, with 17 bases separating them. CDR1 and CDR2 from the germline V gene are MNHEY and SVGEGT. This CDR3 comprises 14 residues. For the CDR3, the DNA is TGTGCCAGCAGACCCGGAGGGGGGGCACACGAGCAGTACGTC. Its protein is CASRPGGGAHEQYV.

The chain employs TRBV14 and TRBJ2-3, with a weak D call TRBD2 (6 bases). V shed 4 bases and J shed 5 bases, with 16 bases lying between them. CDR1 SGHDN and CDR2 FVKESK come from the germline V gene. The length of the CDR3 is 15 residues. The CDR3 coding sequence is TGTGCCAGCAGCCTCCTGGCTCGGGAGTTAGATACGCAGTATTTT. Protein sequence: CASSLLARELDTQYF. Full variable domain (outside the CDR3, taken from reference TRBV14 and TRBJ2-3): EAGVTQFPSHSVIEKGQTVTLRCDPISGHDNLYWYRRVMGKEIKFLLHFVKESKQDESGMPNNRFLAERTGGTYSTLKVQPAELEDSGVYFCASSLLARELDTQYFGPGTRLTVL.

The chain joins TRBV10-3 to TRBJ2-5; 12 bases match TRBD2. Germline CDR1 is ENHRY and CDR2 is SYGVKD. J lost 5 bases, V lost 3 bases, and 16 bases had no gene match. The CDR3 spans 19 residues. The CDR3 protein is CAISDLTSGGPAGSETQYF. The DNA of the CDR3 is TGTGCCATCAGTGACCTCACTAGCGGGGGGCCGGCGGGGTCCGAGACCCAGTACTTC.

The chain uses TRBV4-1 and TRBJ2-1; 7 nucleotides line up with TRBD2. This CDR3 has 15 residues. The germline gives CDR1 MGHRA, CDR2 YSYEKL. The V and J ends lost 2 bases and 6 bases, in that order; junction bases with no gene match: 7. CDR3 region: CASSQTEGRGNEQFF. CDR3 nucleotides: TGCGCCAGCAGCCAAACTGAGGGGAGGGGCAATGAGCAGTTCTTC.